The rows below give T cell receptor beta chains drawn from one sample of a study of Ad26.COV2.S vaccination and SARS-CoV-2 variants. Libraries were prepared by immunoSEQ multiplex PCR; TCRdb keeps only in-frame clonotypes and omits some of them. The sample yields about 350,000 clones, 88% seen once. The specimen was peripheral blood, collected in a trial of Ad26.COV2.S vaccine versus placebo. The receptors stem from a person aged 18-65 years who received the Ad26.COV2.S COVID-19 vaccine or a placebo. The CDR3 runs from the conserved cysteine through the conserved F or W. A D gene is named only where the DNA matches it firmly. The size field is filled for only some rows; it gives once, few, many or a size class.

abundance,j_gene,d_gene,v_gene,CDR3nt,CDR3aa
NA,TRBJ2-7,NA,TRBV14,TGTGCCAGCAGCCAAGCAGGGCGCCTCTACGAGCAGTACTTC,CASSQAGRLYEQYF
few,TRBJ2-7,NA,TRBV18,TGTGCCAGCTCACCAAGACCCCCGGGACGAACTACCTACGAGCAGTACTTC,CASSPRPPGRTTYEQYF
once,TRBJ1-2,NA,TRBV9,TGTGCCAGCAGCGCAGACGGCCCAGGCTACACCTTC,CASSADGPGYTF
NA,TRBJ2-4,NA,TRBV27,TGTGCCAGCAGTCTGTCAGAGGGACTAGCCAAAAACATTCAGTACTTC,CASSLSEGLAKNIQYF
NA,TRBJ1-4,NA,TRBV10-3,TGTGCCATCAGTCCGAATACGAGAACGGGCGAAAAACTGTTTTTT,CAISPNTRTGEKLFF
few,TRBJ2-1,NA,TRBV28,TGTGCCAGCACTTCTGGGGGAAATGAGCAGTTCTTC,CASTSGGNEQFF
NA,TRBJ2-5,NA,TRBV29-1,TGCAGCGTTGTTGGTAGCGAGACCCAAGAGACCCAGTACTTC,CSVVGSETQETQYF
NA,TRBJ1-2,TRBD1,TRBV25-1,TGTGCCAGCAGTGCCGGGACAGCCTATGGCTACACCTTC,CASSAGTAYGYTF
few,TRBJ1-1,NA,TRBV28,TGTGCCAGCAGTTTTCGCCCGGGGAGCACTGAAGCTTTCTTT,CASSFRPGSTEAFF
NA,TRBJ1-5,NA,TRBV27,TGTGCCAGCAGTTTATCAGTGACAGGAATTAATCAGCCCCAGCATTTT,CASSLSVTGINQPQHF
NA,TRBJ1-2,NA,TRBV30,TGTGCCTGGGACCGGGACGGGTGGATTGGGGACACCTTC,CAWDRDGWIGDTF
NA,TRBJ2-7,NA,TRBV14,TGTGCCAGCAGCCAAGATCTTCCGTACGAGCAGTACTTC,CASSQDLPYEQYF
NA,TRBJ2-7,NA,TRBV30,TGTGCCTGGACAGGGACCCAGTACGAGCAGTACTTC,CAWTGTQYEQYF
NA,TRBJ1-4,NA,TRBV14,TGTGCCAGCAGCCAGACACTTGGAGGTGAACTGTTTTTT,CASSQTLGGELFF
NA,TRBJ2-2,TRBD1,TRBV5-4,TGTGCCAGCAGCCCGCGGACAGGGGGCACCGGGGAGCTGTTTTTT,CASSPRTGGTGELFF
NA,TRBJ2-7,TRBD1,TRBV7-9,TGTGCCAGCAGCTTAGCGACAGGGGTCGGCTCCTACGAGCAGTACTTC,CASSLATGVGSYEQYF
NA,TRBJ1-2,NA,TRBV4-2,TGTGCCAGCAGCCAAGGCGGAGGGTATGGCTACACCTTC,CASSQGGGYGYTF
NA,TRBJ2-7,TRBD2,TRBV9,TGTGCCAGCAGCGTAGAGAGCGGGAGGGGGTACGAGCAGTACTTC,CASSVESGRGYEQYF
NA,TRBJ1-6,TRBD1,TRBV7-2,TGTGCCAGCAGCTTAGTAGCGGTCAGGGGGAATTCACCCCTCCACTTT,CASSLVAVRGNSPLHF
once,TRBJ2-5,TRBD1,TRBV29-1,TGCAGCGTTGAAGGGGGACAGGTGGAGACCCAGTACTTC,CSVEGGQVETQYF
NA,TRBJ2-7,NA,TRBV20-1,TGCAGTGCTAACACAGGGTACGAGCAGTACTTC,CSANTGYEQYF
NA,TRBJ2-7,TRBD1,TRBV6-2/TRBV6-3,TGTGCCAGCAGTCCAGGACAGGCCCTCTACGAGCAGTACTTC,CASSPGQALYEQYF
NA,TRBJ1-5,TRBD1,TRBV19,TGTGCCAGTACCCCCCCCGGGACAGGGGTCACTCAGCCCCAGCATTTT,CASTPPGTGVTQPQHF
NA,TRBJ1-1,NA,TRBV27,TGTGCCAGCAGTTTCCAGGGGAAGAACACTGAAGCTTTCTTT,CASSFQGKNTEAFF
NA,TRBJ2-7,NA,TRBV6-2/TRBV6-3,TGTGCCAGCAGCTCCAACGAGCAGTACTTC,CASSSNEQYF
NA,TRBJ1-5,NA,TRBV12-3/TRBV12-4,TGTGCCAGCAGGGGAGCGGGGCCCCAGCATTTT,CASRGAGPQHF
NA,TRBJ1-1,TRBD1,TRBV11-3,TGTGCCAGCAGCTCCCGGACAGGAAGTCTGAACACTGAAGCTTTCTTT,CASSSRTGSLNTEAFF
NA,TRBJ2-7,TRBD1,TRBV9,TGTGCCAGCAGCGTAGGTGGGACAGAACTCTACGAGCAGTACTTC,CASSVGGTELYEQYF
few,TRBJ2-1,NA,TRBV7-2,TGTGCCAGCAGCTTCGGGCCCAATGAGCAGTTCTTC,CASSFGPNEQFF
NA,TRBJ1-1,NA,TRBV6-5,TGTGCCAGCAGTCAAAGCGGACTTGTCGGAGCTTTCTTT,CASSQSGLVGAFF
NA,TRBJ2-3,NA,TRBV27,TGTGCCAGCAGTTTTGGGGATACGCAGTATTTT,CASSFGDTQYF
NA,TRBJ1-2,NA,TRBV2,TGTGCCAGCAGTGAATACGATGGCTACACCTTC,CASSEYDGYTF
NA,TRBJ2-2,TRBD2,TRBV10-3,TGTGCCATTCTAGCGGGGGGGAACACCGGGGAGCTGTTTTTT,CAILAGGNTGELFF
NA,TRBJ2-3,TRBD1,TRBV7-2,TGTGCCAGCAGCTCTGGGGACAGATATACGCAGTATTTT,CASSSGDRYTQYF
NA,TRBJ2-7,NA,TRBV7-8,TGTGCCAGCAGCACGGGCCGAGACAAGTACTTC,CASSTGRDKYF
NA,TRBJ2-2,TRBD1,TRBV2,TGTGCCAGCAGTGATGGGACAGCGAACACCGGGGAGCTGTTTTTT,CASSDGTANTGELFF
NA,TRBJ2-1,NA,TRBV7-2,TGTGCCAGCAGCTTAGGGTCCCAGACAGAGCAGTTCTTC,CASSLGSQTEQFF
NA,TRBJ2-3,NA,TRBV24-1,TGTGCCACCAGTGATTTCCAGGGGGGGGGCACAGATACGCAGTATTTT,CATSDFQGGGTDTQYF
NA,TRBJ2-7,NA,TRBV6-5,TGTGCCAGCCGGAGGGACAGCTACGAGCAGTACTTC,CASRRDSYEQYF
NA,TRBJ1-4,NA,TRBV6-5,TGTGCCAGCAGTCGGCACGCGTATAATGAAAAACTGTTTTTT,CASSRHAYNEKLFF